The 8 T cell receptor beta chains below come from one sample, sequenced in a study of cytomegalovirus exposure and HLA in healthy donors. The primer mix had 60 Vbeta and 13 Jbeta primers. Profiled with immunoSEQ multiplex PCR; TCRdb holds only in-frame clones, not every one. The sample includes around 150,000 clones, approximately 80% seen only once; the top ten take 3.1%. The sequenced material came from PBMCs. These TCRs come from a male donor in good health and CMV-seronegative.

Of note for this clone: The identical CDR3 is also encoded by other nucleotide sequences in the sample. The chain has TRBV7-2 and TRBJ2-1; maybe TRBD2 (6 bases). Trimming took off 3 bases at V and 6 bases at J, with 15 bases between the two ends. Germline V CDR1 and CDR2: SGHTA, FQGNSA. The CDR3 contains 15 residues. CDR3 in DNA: TGTGCCAGCAGCTTGGTGGCGGGGCACTCCAATGAGCAGTTCTTC. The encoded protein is CASSLVAGHSNEQFF.

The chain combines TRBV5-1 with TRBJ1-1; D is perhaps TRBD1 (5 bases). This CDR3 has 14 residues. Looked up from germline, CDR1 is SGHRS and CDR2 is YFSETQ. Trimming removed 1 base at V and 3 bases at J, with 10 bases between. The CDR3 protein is CASSLWGDDTEAFF. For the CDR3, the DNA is TGCGCCAGCAGCTTGTGGGGGGATGACACTGAAGCTTTCTTT.

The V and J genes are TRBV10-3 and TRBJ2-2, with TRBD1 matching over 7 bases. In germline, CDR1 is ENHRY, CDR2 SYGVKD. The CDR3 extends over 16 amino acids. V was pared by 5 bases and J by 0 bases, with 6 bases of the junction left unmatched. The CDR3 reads CAISFPQGPNTGELFF. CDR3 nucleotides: TGTGCCATCAGTTTCCCACAGGGGCCGAACACCGGGGAGCTGTTTTTT.

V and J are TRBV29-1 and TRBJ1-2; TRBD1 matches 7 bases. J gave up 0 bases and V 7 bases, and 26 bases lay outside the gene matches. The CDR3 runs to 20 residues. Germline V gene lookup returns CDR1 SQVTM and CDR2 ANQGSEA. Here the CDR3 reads CSGGPYRGKAEDLANYGYTF. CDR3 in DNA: TGCAGCGGTGGGCCCTACAGGGGAAAGGCGGAGGACTTAGCTAACTATGGCTACACCTTC.

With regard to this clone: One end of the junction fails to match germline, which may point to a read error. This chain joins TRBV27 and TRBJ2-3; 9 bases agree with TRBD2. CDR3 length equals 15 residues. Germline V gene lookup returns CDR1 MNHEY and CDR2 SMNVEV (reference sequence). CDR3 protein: CASSFGLAGTDAQYF. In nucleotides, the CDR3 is TGTGCCAGCAGTTTCGGGCTAGCGGGGACAGATGCGCAGTATTTT.

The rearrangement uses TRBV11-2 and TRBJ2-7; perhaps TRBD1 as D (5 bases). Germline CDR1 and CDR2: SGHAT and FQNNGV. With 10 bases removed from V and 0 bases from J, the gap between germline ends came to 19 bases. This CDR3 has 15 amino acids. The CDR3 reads CATRSWGRSSYEQYF. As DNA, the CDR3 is TGTGCCACACGCAGCTGGGGCCGGTCCTCCTACGAGCAGTACTTC.

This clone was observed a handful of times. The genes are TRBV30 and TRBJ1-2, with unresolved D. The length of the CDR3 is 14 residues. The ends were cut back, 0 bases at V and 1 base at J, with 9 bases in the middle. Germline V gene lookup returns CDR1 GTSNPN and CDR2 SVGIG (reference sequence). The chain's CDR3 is CAWSVPTRNYGYTF. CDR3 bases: TGTGCCTGGAGTGTACCGACACGTAACTATGGCTACACCTTC.

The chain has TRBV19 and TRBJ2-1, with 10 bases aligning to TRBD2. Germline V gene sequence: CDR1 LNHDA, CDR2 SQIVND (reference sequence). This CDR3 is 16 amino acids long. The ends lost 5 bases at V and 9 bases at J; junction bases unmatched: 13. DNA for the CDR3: TGTGCCAGTAGTCCCCGTGGTAGCGGGGGGTCAGGTGAGCAGTTCTTC. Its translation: CASSPRGSGGSGEQFF.